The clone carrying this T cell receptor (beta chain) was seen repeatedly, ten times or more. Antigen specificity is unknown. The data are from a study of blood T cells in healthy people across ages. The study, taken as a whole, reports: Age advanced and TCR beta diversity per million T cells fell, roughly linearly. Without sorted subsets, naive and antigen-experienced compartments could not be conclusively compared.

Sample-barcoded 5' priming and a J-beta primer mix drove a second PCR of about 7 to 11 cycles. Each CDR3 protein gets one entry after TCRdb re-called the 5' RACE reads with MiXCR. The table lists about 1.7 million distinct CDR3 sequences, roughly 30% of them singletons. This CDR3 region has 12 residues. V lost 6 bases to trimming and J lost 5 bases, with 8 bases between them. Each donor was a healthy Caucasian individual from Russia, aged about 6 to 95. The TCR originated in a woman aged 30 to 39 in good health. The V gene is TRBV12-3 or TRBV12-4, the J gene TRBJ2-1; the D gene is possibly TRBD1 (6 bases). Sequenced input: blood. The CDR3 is CASSQGNNEQFF. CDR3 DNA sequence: TGTGCCAGCAGCCAGGGGAACAATGAGCAGTTCTTC.